This T cell receptor (beta chain) was profiled in a study of cytomegalovirus exposure and HLA in healthy donors. Study-level information: Genotyping showed 81% of fewer than 500 donors falling in the Caucasian-associated ancestry cluster.

From germline, CDR1 is SGHDN and CDR2 FVKESK. This CDR3 region has 14 residues. J gave up 4 bases and V 4 bases, and 2 bases lay outside the gene matches. PCR amplification relied on 60 Vbeta primers (plus 13 Jbeta primers). TCRdb keeps only in-frame clones here, not all; method: immunoSEQ multiplex PCR. Of some 70,000 clones listed, roughly 80% are singletons. Comment on this clone: What it recognizes is unknown.

Study-wide findings and caveats: It was assumed in the presence/absence analyses that sequencing depth was roughly uniform across donors. TCR beta chains associated with HLA were, in a later analysis, more clonally expanded than equally common others.

This chain uses TRBV14 with TRBJ2-3; 10 nucleotides align to TRBD1. Sequenced input: PBMCs. This receptor was obtained from a male donor in good health and CMV-seropositive. As DNA, the CDR3 is TGTGCCAGCAGCCGCGGACAGGGGGCAGATACGCAGTATTTT. Translating gives CASSRGQGADTQYF. Complete variable domain (other parts from reference TRBV14 and TRBJ2-3): EAGVTQFPSHSVIEKGQTVTLRCDPISGHDNLYWYRRVMGKEIKFLLHFVKESKQDESGMPNNRFLAERTGGTYSTLKVQPAELEDSGVYFCASSRGQGADTQYFGPGTRLTVL.